The sequence of this T cell receptor (beta chain) was determined in a study of T cell responses to AZD1222 COVID-19 vaccine. Study-level results: Spike-specific TCR breadth and depth were elevated following two AZD1222 doses.

Regarding this clone: Its specificity is not known.

Method: immunoSEQ multiplex PCR; TCRdb's copy keeps in-frame clones and lacks some. The sample lists about 140,000 clones, approximately 93% occurring once. V trimming: 8 bases; J trimming: 5 bases; junction bases outside the gene matches: 4. The CDR3 consists of 13 residues. Per germline, CDR1 SNHLY and CDR2 FYNNEI. This sequence was found in an adult who had recovered from COVID-19. The sample was peripheral blood, taken after recovery from COVID-19. The chain links TRBV2 to TRBJ2-7; 12 bases line up with TRBD2. The CDR3 protein is CASVTSGRNEQYF. The CDR3 nucleotides are TGTGCCAGCGTGACTAGCGGGAGAAACGAGCAGTACTTC.